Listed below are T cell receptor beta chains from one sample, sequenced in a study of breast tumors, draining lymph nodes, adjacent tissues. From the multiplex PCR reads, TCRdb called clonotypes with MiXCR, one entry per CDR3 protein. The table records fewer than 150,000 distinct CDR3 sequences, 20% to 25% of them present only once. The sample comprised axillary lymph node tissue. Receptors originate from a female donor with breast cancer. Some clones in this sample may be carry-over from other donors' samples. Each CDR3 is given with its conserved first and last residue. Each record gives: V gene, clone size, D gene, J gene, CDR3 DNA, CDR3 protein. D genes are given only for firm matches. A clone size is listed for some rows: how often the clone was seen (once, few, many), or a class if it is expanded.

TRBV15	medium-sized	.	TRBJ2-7	TGTGCCACCAGCCTCACGGAGGGGAGGGAGCAGTACTTC	CATSLTEGREQYF
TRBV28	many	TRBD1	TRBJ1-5	TGTGCCAGCAGTTTACCTCAGGGGGCCGGTCAGCCCCAGCATTTT	CASSLPQGAGQPQHF
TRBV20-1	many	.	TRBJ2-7	TGCAGTGCTAGAGCCCCTAGTAGAAGCTACGAGCAGTACTTC	CSARAPSRSYEQYF
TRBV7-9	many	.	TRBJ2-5	TGTGCCAGCAGCTCACCGACAGGCAGGAGGGAGACCCAGTACTTC	CASSSPTGRRETQYF
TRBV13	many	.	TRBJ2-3	TGTGCCAGCAGCCTCCCTACCAATGGGCGAACGCAGTATTTT	CASSLPTNGRTQYF
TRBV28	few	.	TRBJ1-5	TGTGCCAGCAGACCTACAGGGAGGTCGAGCAATCAGCCCCAGCATTTT	CASRPTGRSSNQPQHF
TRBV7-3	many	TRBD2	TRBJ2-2	TGTGCCAGCAGCCCCGGGACTAGCGGGAGGCAGAACACCGGGGAGCTGTTTTTT	CASSPGTSGRQNTGELFF
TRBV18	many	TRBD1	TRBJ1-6	TGTGCCAGCTCACCACAGAACAGGGGCCGGAGTTCACCCCTCCACTTT	CASSPQNRGRSSPLHF
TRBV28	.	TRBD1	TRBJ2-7	TGTGCCAGCAGTTCCGGGACAGGGGCCTACGAGCGGTACTTC	CASSSGTGAYERYF
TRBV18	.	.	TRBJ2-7	TGTGCCAGCTCACCACCGGAAGATTCATACGAGCAGTACTTC	CASSPPEDSYEQYF
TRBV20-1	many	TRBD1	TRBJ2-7	TGCAGTGCTAAGGGGGACAGGGGGCACGAGCAGTACTTC	CSAKGDRGHEQYF
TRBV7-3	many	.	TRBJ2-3	TGTGCCAGCAGCTTAATGTCAGGGGCAGATACGCAGTATTTT	CASSLMSGADTQYF
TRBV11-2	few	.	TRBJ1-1	TGTGCCAGCAGCTTCTCAGGTGGGAACACTGAAGCTTTCTTT	CASSFSGGNTEAFF
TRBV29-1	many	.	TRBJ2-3	TGCAGCCAATGGTCCGCAGATACGCAGTATTTT	CSQWSADTQYF
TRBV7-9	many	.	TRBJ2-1	TGTGCCAGCAGCTTAGCGGGAGCCTACAATGAGCAGTTCTTC	CASSLAGAYNEQFF
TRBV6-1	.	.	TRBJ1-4	TGTGCCAGCAGTGGTGTGGGGACTAATGAAAAACTGTTTTTT	CASSGVGTNEKLFF
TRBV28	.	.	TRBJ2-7	TGTGCCAGCAGTCCCCGAGGCCCTCCCGGCTCCTACGAGCAGTACTTC	CASSPRGPPGSYEQYF
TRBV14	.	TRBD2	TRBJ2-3	TGTGCCAGCAGTCAGAGCGGGGCAGATACGCGGTATTTT	CASSQSGADTRYF
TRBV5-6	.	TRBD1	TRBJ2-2	TGTGCCAGCAGCAGGGACAGGGGTGGCGGGGAGCTGTTTTTT	CASSRDRGGGELFF
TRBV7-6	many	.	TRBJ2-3	TGTGCCAGCAGCTTAGGGTCGGCAGCTAGCACAGATACGCAGTATTTT	CASSLGSAASTDTQYF
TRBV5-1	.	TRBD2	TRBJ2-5	TGCGCCAGCGCTAGCGGGGCCGAAGAGACCCAGTACTTC	CASASGAEETQYF
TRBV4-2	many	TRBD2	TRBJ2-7	TGTGCCAGCAGCCAAGAGGGAGGGCCGTGGGGCTACGAGCAGTACTTC	CASSQEGGPWGYEQYF
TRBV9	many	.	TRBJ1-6	TGTGCCAGCAGCCTGGACGGACGCTATAATTCACCCCTCCACTTT	CASSLDGRYNSPLHF
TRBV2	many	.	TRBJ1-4	TGTGCCAGCAGTGTAAGCCCAACCCGGGGAAAACTGTTTTTT	CASSVSPTRGKLFF
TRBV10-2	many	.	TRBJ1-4	TGCGCCAGCAGTGAAGGAGGCTTCCCTGAAAAACTGTTTTTT	CASSEGGFPEKLFF